This T cell receptor beta chain was profiled in a study of shared T cell receptors in the human thymus. V shed 5 bases and J 1 base; nucleotides not matched to a gene: 20. The CDR3 has 19 amino acids. From germline, CDR1 is SGHVS and CDR2 FNYEAQ. Generated by immunoSEQ multiplex PCR, the TCRdb table keeps only in-frame clones and is missing some. The data contain hundreds of thousands of clones, 70% to 90% of them seen just once; the ten biggest clones take up roughly 0.0094%. A further study also used this sample, focusing on human thymus T cells.

Sequencing input: thymocytes. V and J are TRBV7-6 and TRBJ2-7; 7 nucleotides line up with TRBD1. This sequence was found in a boy under three years old with a congenital heart defect. CDR3 bases: TGTGCCAGCAGCCCAATACCGCGACAGGGACCGAGGGGGTCCTACGAGCAGTACTTC. Translation: CASSPIPRQGPRGSYEQYF.